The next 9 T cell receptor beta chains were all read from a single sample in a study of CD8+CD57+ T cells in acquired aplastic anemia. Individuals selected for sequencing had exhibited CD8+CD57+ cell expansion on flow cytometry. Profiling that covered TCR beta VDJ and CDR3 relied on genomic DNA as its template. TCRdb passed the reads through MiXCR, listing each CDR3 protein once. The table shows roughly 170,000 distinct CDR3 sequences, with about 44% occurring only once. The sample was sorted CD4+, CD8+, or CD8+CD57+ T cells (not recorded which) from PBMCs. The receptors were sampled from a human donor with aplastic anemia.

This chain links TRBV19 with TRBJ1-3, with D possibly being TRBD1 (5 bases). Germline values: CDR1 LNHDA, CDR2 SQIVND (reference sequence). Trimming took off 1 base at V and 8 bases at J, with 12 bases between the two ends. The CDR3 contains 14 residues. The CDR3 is CASSIGGIGDTIYF. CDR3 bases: TGTGCCAGTAGTATAGGGGGGATAGGAGACACCATATATTTT.

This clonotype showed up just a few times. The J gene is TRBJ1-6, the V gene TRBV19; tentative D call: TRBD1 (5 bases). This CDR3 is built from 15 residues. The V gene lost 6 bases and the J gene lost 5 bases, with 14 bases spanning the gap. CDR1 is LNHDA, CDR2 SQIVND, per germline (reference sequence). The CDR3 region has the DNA TGTGCCAGTAGCCAACGGGACCGGGATAATTCACCCCTCCACTTT. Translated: CASSQRDRDNSPLHF.

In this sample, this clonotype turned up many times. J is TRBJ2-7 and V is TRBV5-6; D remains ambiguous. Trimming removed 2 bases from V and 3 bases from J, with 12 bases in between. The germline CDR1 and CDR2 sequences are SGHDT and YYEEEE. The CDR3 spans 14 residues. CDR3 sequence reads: CASSLGATDYEQYF. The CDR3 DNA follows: TGTGCCAGCAGCTTAGGAGCAACTGACTACGAGCAGTACTTC.

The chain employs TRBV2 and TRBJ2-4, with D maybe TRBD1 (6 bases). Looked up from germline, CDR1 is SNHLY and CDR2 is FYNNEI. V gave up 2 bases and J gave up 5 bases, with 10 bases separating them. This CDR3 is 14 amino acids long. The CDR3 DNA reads TGTGCCAGCAGTGAACGTACAGGGCAAAACATTCAGTACTTC. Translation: CASSERTGQNIQYF. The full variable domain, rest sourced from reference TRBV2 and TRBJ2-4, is EPEVTQTPSHQVTQMGQEVILRCVPISNHLYFYWYRQILGQKVEFLVSFYNNEISEKSEIFDDQFSVERPDGSNFTLKIRSTKLEDSAMYFCASSERTGQNIQYFGAGTRLSVL.

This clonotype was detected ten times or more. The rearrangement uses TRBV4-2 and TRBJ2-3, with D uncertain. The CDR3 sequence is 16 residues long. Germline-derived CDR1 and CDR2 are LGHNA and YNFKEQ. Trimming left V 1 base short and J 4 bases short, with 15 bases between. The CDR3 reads CASSQVGAENSDTQYF. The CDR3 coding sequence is TGTGCCAGCAGCCAAGTAGGAGCCGAAAATTCAGATACGCAGTATTTT.

The CDR3: CAIENRGAGELFF. CDR3 nucleotide sequence: TGTGCCATAGAAAACAGGGGTGCGGGGGAGCTGTTTTTT. The gene calls are TRBV10-3 and TRBJ2-2, with 7 bases that match TRBD1. Trimming cost V 9 bases and J 8 bases; bases outside gene matches: 9. Germline V gives CDR1 ENHRY, CDR2 SYGVKD. This CDR3 contains 13 residues.

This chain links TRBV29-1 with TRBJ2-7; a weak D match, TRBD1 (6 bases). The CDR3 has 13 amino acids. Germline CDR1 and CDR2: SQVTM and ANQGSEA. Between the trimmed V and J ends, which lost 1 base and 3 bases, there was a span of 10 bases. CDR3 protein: CSVEGGRNYEQYF. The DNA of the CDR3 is TGCAGCGTTGAAGGGGGGCGGAACTACGAGCAGTACTTC.

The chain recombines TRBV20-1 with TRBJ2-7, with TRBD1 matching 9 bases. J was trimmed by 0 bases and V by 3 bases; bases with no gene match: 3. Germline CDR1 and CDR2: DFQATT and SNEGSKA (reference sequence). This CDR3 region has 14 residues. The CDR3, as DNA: TGCAGTGCTAGGGCGGGACAGGGCTCCTACGAGCAGTACTTC. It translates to CSARAGQGSYEQYF.

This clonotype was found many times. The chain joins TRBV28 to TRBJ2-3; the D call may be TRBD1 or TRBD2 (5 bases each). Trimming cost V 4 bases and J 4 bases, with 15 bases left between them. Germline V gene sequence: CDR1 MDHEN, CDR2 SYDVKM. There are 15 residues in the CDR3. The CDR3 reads CASSSAGTQADTQYF. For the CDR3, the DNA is TGTGCCAGCAGTTCGGCCGGGACGCAAGCAGATACGCAGTATTTT.